The present TCR beta chain was sequenced within a study of beta chain features in type 1 diabetes (dated 2018 in TCRdb). General notes on the study: Mean age, gender distribution, total cell number and subset yield did not differ between patients and healthy donors. Across all samples, 107,917,701 sorted cells were examined, and cell number per subset correlated strongly with RNA yield. In the study, recently diagnosed type 1 diabetes patients and matched healthy donors were compared on the TCRB repertoires of their sorted circulating CD4+ T cell subsets. Regulatory and stem cell-like memory subsets were isolated from only 8 patients and 8 healthy donors, whereas naive and central memory subsets came from all 28 donors. Paper-wide results and their limitations: In all four CD4+ subsets, TCRB CDR3 length was moderately but significantly shorter in type 1 diabetes patients. Naive, central memory and regulatory TCRB repertoires appeared to be more similar among patients than among healthy donors. HLA sub-analyses involved small numbers of individuals, so any influence of HLA type on TCRB rearrangement remained unresolved. At VDJ recombination sites, type 1 diabetes patients had fewer insertions and more deleted nucleotides, which implies abnormalities in thymic rearrangement. Shorter templates might have been favored by PCR, but patient and control samples were amplified and corrected together, so both groups would have been affected equally by any skew. Because cDNA rather than genomic DNA was sequenced, highly expressing activated cells could have been over-represented, although no difference in activation and CD3 levels was found between groups.

Turning to this clone: Its antigen remains unidentified. No base quality values were provided; no much bigger clone lies one nucleotide off.

Cut back by 0 bases and 0 bases, the V and J ends lie 7 bases apart. As encoded in the germline V gene, CDR1 is SGHDT while CDR2 is YYEEEE. Spanning cysteine to phenylalanine, the CDR3 consists of 16 amino acids. Kept here is only the CDR3 DNA, which spans 48 bases and is read in frame from base 1. Each donor gave one peripheral blood draw, around 0.12 L on average, collected into heparinised tubes. Using a panel that included CD45RO, CCR7, CD25, CD127, CD95 and CD27, naive, central memory, regulatory and stem cell-like memory CD4+ T cells were sorted on a BD FACSAria II. Every sorted population had a purity above 95%. Right away, PBMCs were isolated by Lymphoprep density gradient centrifugation and were stained directly, with no culture step. To minimize batch effects, samples were stained and sorted in pairs, one healthy donor with one patient per experiment. The entire amount of isolated RNA was reverse transcribed using the High Capacity cDNA Reverse Transcription Kit, so the sequenced TCRB transcripts were expressed ones. Naive, central memory and regulatory T cell samples underwent deep immunoSEQ sequencing, averaging approximately 3.5 million total reads per sample. After sorted cells were lysed in RLT buffer, RNA was extracted with DNase-treated RNeasy Micro or Mini kits, with the choice depending on cell number. To prevent cross-contamination, each cell subset was processed individually, whereas patient and healthy donor samples were processed jointly. The immunoSEQ multiplex PCR was used to amplify TCRB sequences from cDNA, yielding 87-bp fragments that span the CDR3 region. The amplicons were sequenced using the Illumina HiSeq platform. As for the original processing: PCR bias was computationally corrected using synthetic template baselines, reads within Hamming distance 2 were collapsed, and singletons that could not be merged were discarded. By aligning reads against IMGT, V, D and J genes, CDR3 length, and insertions or deletions at six rearrangement sites were assigned. Within each subset, clonotype counts were normalized to sorted cell number, and only after that were true diversity and Gini coefficients computed with the tcR R package. Repertoire sharing was quantified using the overlap coefficient calculated on TCRB nucleotide sequences. Out-of-frame TCRB sequences from naive cells were analyzed as a proxy for the pre-selection repertoire. This is the immuneACCESS table as TCRdb keeps it, with only in-frame sequences that have V and J called. A part of the clones is gone; compared with another copy, unresolved V genes explain less than half, and the rest is unexplained. The V and J calls and the clone size are those of that table, but D and trimming were determined from the DNA. Within this sample are some 700,000 clones, with 13% of them counted one time only. The ten top clones hold about 0.02% of the sample.

The chain is assembled from TRBV5-6 and TRBJ2-6; no D segment can be confidently identified. The TCR sequence derives from a man younger than 35 with type 1 diabetes. The material sequenced was naive CD4+ T cells from blood. The label giving this sample's cell subset or site can be read as: true naive CD4+ T cells. The DNA is TGTGCCAGCAGCTTGGAAGGATACTCTGGGGCCAACGTCCTGACTTTC. Translated, it reads CASSLEGYSGANVLTF.